The 17 T cell receptor beta chains below come from one sample, sequenced in a study of blood T cell repertoires in COVID-19 (dated by TCRdb to about 2020). Library creation used the immunoSEQ multiplex PCR assay. Sourced from immuneACCESS, this table was stored by TCRdb with only in-frame sequences that have V and J called. A share of the clones is absent; for the studies checked, an unresolved V gene accounts for under half, and the remainder has no known explanation. For this sample there are roughly 200,000 clones; 82% appear just once. Of the sample, approximately 8.1% falls within the top ten clones. Specimen: peripheral blood. The receptors originated from a woman aged 55 to 70 with COVID-19, enrolled during active disease.

V and J are TRBV6-6 and TRBJ2-7, with 10 bases fitting TRBD1. Looked up from germline, CDR1 is MNHNY and CDR2 is SVGAGI (reference sequence). The trim removed 7 bases at V and 5 bases at J, leaving 11 bases unmatched. The CDR3 extends over 15 amino acids. The CDR3 spells CASIARDRGSDEQYF. CDR3 nucleotide sequence: TGTGCCAGCATTGCTCGGGACAGGGGAAGTGACGAGCAGTACTTC.

The J gene is TRBJ1-5, the V gene TRBV19; TRBD1 matches at 7 bases. J lost 3 bases, V lost 6 bases, and 8 bases had no gene match. Germline CDR1 is LNHDA and CDR2 is SQIVND (reference sequence). There are 15 residues in the CDR3. CDR3 nucleotides: TGTGCCAGTAGCAAGGACAGGAGCAACAATCAGCCCCAGCATTTT. Translating it yields CASSKDRSNNQPQHF. The variable domain in full, completed from reference TRBV19 and TRBJ1-5, reads DGGITQSPKYLFRKEGQNVTLSCEQNLNHDAMYWYRQDPGQGLRLIYYSQIVNDFQKGDIAEGYSVSREKKESFPLTVTSAQKNPTAFYLCASSKDRSNNQPQHFGDGTRLSIL.

The rearrangement uses TRBV3-1 (or the pseudogene TRBV3-2) and TRBJ1-6; D unclear. The V end lost 4 bases, the J end lost 10 bases, and 14 bases lay between the germline ends. This CDR3 spans 14 amino acids. The germline gives CDR1 LGHDT, CDR2 YNNKEL (reference sequence). The CDR3 protein is CASSLKQEESPLHF. The CDR3 bases are TGTGCCAGCAGCCTGAAGCAGGAGGAGTCACCCCTCCACTTT.

Only a few counts were recorded for this clone. CDR3 in amino acids: CATSREGGGYEQYF. CDR3 sequence (DNA): TGTGCCACCAGCAGAGAAGGGGGCGGCTACGAGCAGTACTTC. The chain combines TRBV15 with TRBJ2-7; 7 nucleotides line up with TRBD1. Unmatched junction bases numbered 2, after V lost 0 bases and J lost 3 bases. The CDR3 runs 14 residues. The V gene's germline CDR1 is LNHNV and CDR2 YYDKDF (reference sequence).

This clone was found once. This chain links TRBV3-1 (or the pseudogene TRBV3-2) with TRBJ2-5; possibly TRBD2 for D (5 bases). Trimming removed 4 bases at V and 7 bases at J, with 16 bases between. CDR3 length: 14 residues. Germline CDR1 is LGHDT and CDR2 is YNNKEL (reference sequence). CDR3 loop: CASSPGVPTGTQYF. The CDR3 region has the DNA TGTGCCAGCAGCCCCGGGGTGCCTACCGGGACCCAGTACTTC.

The rearrangement links TRBV7-6 to TRBJ2-1; 7 bases match TRBD1. There are 15 residues in the CDR3. The trim removed 3 bases at V and 7 bases at J, leaving 9 bases unmatched. Germline V CDR1 and CDR2: SGHVS, FNYEAQ. CDR3 nucleotide sequence: TGTGCCAGCAGCTTCACGCCGGGACAGCCGAATGAGCAGTTCTTC. Its protein product is CASSFTPGQPNEQFF.

The rearrangement uses TRBV28 and TRBJ1-2; D ambiguous. The ends were cut back, 3 bases at V and 2 bases at J, with 10 bases in the middle. There are 14 residues in the CDR3. The V gene's germline CDR1 is MDHEN and CDR2 SYDVKM. In DNA, the CDR3 is TGTGCCAGCAGTTTTCATACGGGGAACTATGGCTACACCTTC. This codes for CASSFHTGNYGYTF.

V usage is TRBV2 and J usage is TRBJ2-2; tentative D call: TRBD1 (8 bases). The CDR3 sequence is 15 residues long. Germline loops: CDR1 SNHLY, CDR2 FYNNEI. The V and J ends lost 5 bases and 5 bases respectively, with 15 bases between them. In DNA, the CDR3 is TGTGCCAGCAGTAGCGGGACAGGAAGTACCGGGGAGCTGTTTTTT. Translation gives CASSSGTGSTGELFF.

The V and J genes are TRBV5-1 and TRBJ2-5; 7 nucleotides line up with TRBD1. This CDR3 is built from 14 residues. Germline lookup yields CDR1 SGHRS and CDR2 YFSETQ. After removal of 6 bases from V and 2 bases from J, the junction contained 7 bases not matched to a gene. The CDR3, as DNA: TGCGCCAGCACATCAACAGGGGTACAAGAGACCCAGTACTTC. This encodes CASTSTGVQETQYF.

The chain joins TRBV6-5 to TRBJ2-7; 8 nucleotides line up with TRBD2. The CDR3 spans 15 residues. The germline V gene has CDR1 MNHEY and CDR2 SVGAGI. The ends lost 6 bases at V and 1 base at J; junction bases unmatched: 8. For the CDR3, the DNA is TGTGCCAGCAGGAAGATTAGCGGGATTTCCTACGAGCAGTACTTC. Its protein is CASRKISGISYEQYF.

The chain employs TRBV14 and TRBJ2-5; D remains unclear. Germline V gives CDR1 SGHDN, CDR2 FVKESK. The CDR3 has 18 amino acids. The germline V and J ends were trimmed by 1 base and 0 bases, with 18 bases remaining between them. In DNA, the CDR3 is TGTGCCAGCAGCCAAGTGGCCGGGTCACTTTTGAACCAAGAGACCCAGTACTTC. It codes for CASSQVAGSLLNQETQYF.

CDR3 residues: CASSAGQHTEAFF. The CDR3 nucleotides are TGTGCCAGCAGCGCTGGACAGCACACTGAAGCTTTCTTT. The rearrangement joins TRBV12-3 or TRBV12-4 to TRBJ1-1; D possibly corresponds to TRBD1 (6 bases). The CDR3 has 13 amino acids. The V end was cut by 6 bases, the J end by 3 bases, with 11 bases between.

The chain recombines TRBV7-2 with TRBJ2-1; 11 positions match TRBD2. Germline trimming cut 3 bases from V and 7 bases from J; bases unmatched to any gene: 5. CDR1 is SGHTA, CDR2 FQGNSA, per germline. The CDR3 totals 15 residues. The CDR3 region has the DNA TGTGCCAGCAGCTTCTTCTCTAGCGGGAGGAATGAGCAGTTCTTC. It is translated as CASSFFSSGRNEQFF. The full variable domain, in which reference TRBV7-2 and TRBJ2-1 provide the parts outside the CDR3, is GAGVSQSPSNKVTEKGKDVELRCDPISGHTALYWYRQSLGQGLEFLIYFQGNSAPDKSGLPSDRFSAERTGGSVSTLTIQRTQQEDSAVYLCASSFFSSGRNEQFFGPGTRLTVL.

This chain links TRBV3-1 (or the pseudogene TRBV3-2) with TRBJ1-3; 9 bases agree with TRBD1. This CDR3 region has 16 residues. J lost 3 bases, V lost 1 base, and 4 bases had no gene match. Germline V gene lookup returns CDR1 LGHDT and CDR2 YNNKEL (reference sequence). CDR3 in amino acids: CASSQATGGFGNTIYF. CDR3 bases: TGTGCCAGCAGCCAAGCAACAGGGGGCTTTGGAAACACCATATATTTT.

The chain uses TRBV5-1 and TRBJ1-4; tentative D call: TRBD1 (5 bases). This CDR3 is 15 amino acids long. Trimming took off 1 base at V and 8 bases at J, with 15 bases between the two ends. Germline CDR1 and CDR2: SGHRS and YFSETQ. CDR3 loop: CASSLFDRDFEKLFF. The CDR3 DNA sequence: TGCGCCAGCAGCTTGTTCGATCGGGACTTCGAAAAACTGTTTTTT. The full variable domain, completed using reference TRBV5-1 and TRBJ1-4, is KAGVTQTPRYLIKTRGQQVTLSCSPISGHRSVSWYQQTPGQGLQFLFEYFSETQRNKGNFPGRFSGRQFSNSRSEMNVSTLELGDSALYLCASSLFDRDFEKLFFGSGTQLSVL.

This sequence joins TRBV10-3 and TRBJ2-2; no definite D call. Trimming left V 10 bases short and J 0 bases short, with 9 bases between. Germline lookup yields CDR1 ENHRY and CDR2 SYGVKD. This CDR3 is 13 amino acids long. The CDR3 DNA sequence: TGTGCCACTGAAAGAGCGAACACCGGGGAGCTGTTTTTT. Residues: CATERANTGELFF.

This clone was seen more than once but under ten times. One end of the junction does not line up with germline, which may come from a read error. The chain couples TRBV7-2 to TRBJ2-7; 10 nucleotides match TRBD2. This CDR3 is 11 amino acids long. The germline V gene has CDR1 SGHTA and CDR2 FQGNSA. CDR3 in amino acids: CASSSRTSGPF. CDR3 bases: TGTGCCAGCAGCTCCAGGACTAGCGGACCCTTC.